A selection of T cell receptor beta chains follows, all from one sample in a study of TIL therapy for anti-PD-1-resistant metastatic lung cancer. The protocol was immunoSEQ multiplex PCR, while the TCRdb copy is restricted to in-frame clones and leaves out a portion. The table records tens of thousands of clones, 69% of them present only once. Sequencing was performed on blood, taken at baseline. All receptors derive from a person between 30 and 79 years old with non-small cell lung cancer. The CDR3 runs from the conserved cysteine through the conserved F or W. The order of the fields is V gene, clone size, CDR3 length, J gene, D gene, CDR3 protein, CDR3 DNA. D genes are given only for firm matches. Not every row has a clone size; where given, it reads once, few, many or a size class.

TRBV7-9	.	15	TRBJ2-1	TRBD2	CASSHGLADYNEQFF	TGTGCCAGCAGCCACGGACTAGCGGATTACAATGAGCAGTTCTTC
TRBV4-1	few	16	TRBJ2-2	TRBD1	CASSRLGQGLTGELFF	TGCGCCAGCAGCCGACTTGGACAGGGATTAACCGGGGAGCTGTTTTTT
TRBV4-1	.	14	TRBJ1-2	TRBD1	CASSHRGQGYGYTF	TGCGCCAGCAGCCACCGCGGACAGGGTTATGGCTACACCTTC
TRBV2	few	15	TRBJ2-1	TRBD2	CASSMTSGTGREQFF	TGTGCCAGCAGTATGACTAGCGGAACCGGTAGGGAGCAGTTCTTC
TRBV29-1	.	13	TRBJ1-1	TRBD1	CSVETGVNTEAFF	TGCAGCGTGGAGACAGGGGTGAACACTGAAGCTTTCTTT
TRBV30	.	17	TRBJ2-1	TRBD1	CAWSRRQGAISYNEQFF	TGTGCCTGGAGTCGACGACAGGGGGCGATCTCCTACAATGAGCAGTTCTTC
TRBV28	.	17	TRBJ1-2	TRBD1	CASSTLRGQAIPYGYTF	TGTGCCAGCAGCACTCTAAGAGGACAGGCGATACCCTATGGCTACACCTTC
TRBV6-1	once	14	TRBJ2-6	.	CASSEISGANVLTF	TGTGCCAGCAGTGAAATCTCTGGGGCCAACGTCCTGACTTTC
TRBV18	few	16	TRBJ1-2	.	CASSPSVSEGTYGYTF	TGTGCCAGCTCACCCTCAGTGAGCGAGGGTACCTATGGCTACACCTTC
TRBV5-1	.	13	TRBJ2-7	.	CASSFPEGYEQYF	TGCGCCAGCAGCTTCCCGGAGGGATACGAGCAGTACTTC
TRBV29-1	.	15	TRBJ2-3	TRBD1	CSVKPGTDTTDTQYF	TGCAGCGTTAAGCCCGGGACAGACACCACAGATACGCAGTATTTT
TRBV6-6	.	14	TRBJ2-7	.	CASSPSGVSYEQYF	TGTGCCAGCAGTCCATCAGGCGTCTCCTACGAGCAGTACTTC
TRBV28	.	15	TRBJ1-5	TRBD1	CASSPWDREHQPQHF	TGTGCCAGCAGTCCCTGGGACAGGGAACATCAGCCCCAGCATTTT
TRBV4-1	.	16	TRBJ2-6	.	CASSQSWLGGANVLTF	TGCGCCAGCAGCCAATCTTGGTTGGGCGGGGCCAACGTCCTGACTTTC
TRBV30	.	24	TRBJ2-5	.	CAWSPLHEVGVGAIMGPSVETQYF	TGTGCCTGGAGCCCTCTGCACGAGGTTGGGGTAGGAGCTATTATGGGGCCCAGCGTGGAGACCCAGTACTTC
TRBV5-1	.	12	TRBJ2-7	.	CASSFNHAEQYF	TGCGCCAGCAGCTTTAATCATGCCGAGCAGTACTTC
TRBV12-5	.	17	TRBJ1-2	TRBD1	CASGLARQAGGPSGYTF	TGTGCTAGTGGTTTGGCCCGACAGGCAGGGGGTCCAAGTGGCTACACCTTC
TRBV25-1	.	15	TRBJ1-1	.	CASSVLRGANTEAFF	TGTGCCAGCAGTGTTCTAAGGGGGGCGAACACTGAAGCTTTCTTT
TRBV2	.	14	TRBJ2-5	.	CASSERQYQETQYF	TGTGCCAGCAGTGAAAGACAGTACCAAGAGACCCAGTACTTC
TRBV11-2	.	14	TRBJ2-7	TRBD1	CASSPGTGHYEQYF	TGTGCCAGCAGCCCCGGGACAGGGCACTACGAGCAGTACTTC
TRBV27	.	15	TRBJ2-6	TRBD1	CASNPDRAGANVLTF	TGTGCCAGCAATCCCGACAGGGCTGGGGCCAACGTCCTGACTTTC
TRBV29-1	.	14	TRBJ2-7	TRBD1	CSVEDRTGSYEQYF	TGCAGCGTTGAAGACCGGACAGGGTCCTACGAGCAGTACTTC
TRBV13	once	13	TRBJ2-1	.	CASSARMSGEQFF	TGTGCCAGCAGCGCCAGAATGAGTGGTGAGCAGTTCTTC
TRBV4-1	.	14	TRBJ1-4	.	CASSQDSRNEKLFF	TGCGCCAGCAGCCAGGACTCCCGGAATGAAAAACTGTTTTTT
TRBV4-3	.	13	TRBJ2-5	.	CASSQVLGETQYF	TGCGCCAGCAGCCAAGTCCTGGGGGAGACCCAGTACTTC
TRBV6-1	.	13	TRBJ2-7	.	CASNRDISYEQYF	TGTGCCAGTAACCGGGACATCTCCTACGAGCAGTACTTC
TRBV29-1	.	13	TRBJ2-2	TRBD1	CSVGTGADGELFF	TGCAGCGTTGGGACAGGGGCTGACGGGGAGCTGTTTTTT
TRBV7-8	.	14	TRBJ2-7	.	CASSLDILSYEQYF	TGTGCCAGCAGCTTAGACATCCTCTCCTACGAGCAGTACTTC
TRBV6-1	.	15	TRBJ2-6	.	CASRPKGSGANVLTF	TGTGCCAGCAGGCCCAAGGGCTCTGGGGCCAACGTCCTGACTTTC
TRBV14	.	12	TRBJ1-2	.	CASSLGPGGYTF	TGTGCCAGCAGCCTAGGACCGGGTGGCTACACCTTC
TRBV19	.	16	TRBJ2-7	TRBD1	CASSIDADRVSYEQYF	TGTGCCAGTAGTATAGATGCGGACAGGGTCTCCTACGAGCAGTACTTC
TRBV7-6	.	19	TRBJ2-6	.	CASSLLGRVELSGANVLTF	TGTGCCAGCAGCTTATTGGGGCGTGTCGAGTTGTCTGGGGCCAACGTCCTGACTTTC
TRBV11-2	.	13	TRBJ2-7	.	CASSLGGDYEQYF	TGTGCCAGCAGCTTAGGAGGGGACTACGAGCAGTACTTC
TRBV7-8	.	16	TRBJ1-5	.	CASSLERLHSNQPQHF	TGTGCCAGCAGCTTAGAGCGTCTTCATAGCAATCAGCCCCAGCATTTT
TRBV7-2	.	14	TRBJ1-5	.	CASSLDSSNQPQHF	TGTGCCAGCAGCTTAGATTCTAGCAATCAGCCCCAGCATTTT
TRBV6-5	.	14	TRBJ1-3	.	CASSYDSSGNTIYF	TGTGCCAGCAGTTACGACAGCTCTGGAAACACCATATATTTT
TRBV29-1	.	12	TRBJ2-7	.	CSVGVGVYEQYF	TGCAGCGTGGGGGTCGGAGTCTACGAGCAGTACTTC
TRBV5-6	.	15	TRBJ2-5	.	CASSFRPGTIETQYF	TGTGCCAGCAGCTTTCGGCCAGGTACCATAGAGACCCAGTACTTC
TRBV4-2	.	17	TRBJ2-2	TRBD2	CASTPGEVAGVGGELFF	TGTGCCAGCACCCCTGGAGAGGTAGCGGGAGTTGGCGGGGAGCTGTTTTTT
TRBV27	.	15	TRBJ2-3	TRBD2	CASSFLGGYTDTQYF	TGTGCCAGCAGTTTTCTGGGGGGGTACACAGATACGCAGTATTTT
TRBV6-5	few	14	TRBJ1-5	.	CASRARTGNQPQHF	TGTGCCAGCAGGGCGAGGACGGGCAATCAGCCCCAGCATTTT
TRBV19	.	13	TRBJ1-3	TRBD1	CASSMDRGNTIYF	TGTGCCAGTAGTATGGACAGGGGAAACACCATATATTTT
TRBV11-3	.	14	TRBJ2-3	TRBD1	CASSTGGPTDTQYF	TGTGCCAGCAGCACAGGGGGTCCCACAGATACGCAGTATTTT
TRBV5-5	.	11	TRBJ1-2	.	CASSTGYGYTF	TGTGCCAGCAGCACAGGCTATGGCTACACCTTC
TRBV2	.	13	TRBJ1-4	.	CASMVTTNEKLFF	TGTGCCAGCATGGTGACAACTAATGAAAAACTGTTTTTT
TRBV27	.	14	TRBJ2-7	.	CASRAWGERYEQYF	TGTGCCAGCAGAGCCTGGGGAGAACGCTACGAGCAGTACTTC
TRBV5-8	once	16	TRBJ1-5	TRBD1	CASSLVGGYSNQPQHF	TGTGCCAGCAGCTTGGTAGGGGGCTATAGCAATCAGCCCCAGCATTTT